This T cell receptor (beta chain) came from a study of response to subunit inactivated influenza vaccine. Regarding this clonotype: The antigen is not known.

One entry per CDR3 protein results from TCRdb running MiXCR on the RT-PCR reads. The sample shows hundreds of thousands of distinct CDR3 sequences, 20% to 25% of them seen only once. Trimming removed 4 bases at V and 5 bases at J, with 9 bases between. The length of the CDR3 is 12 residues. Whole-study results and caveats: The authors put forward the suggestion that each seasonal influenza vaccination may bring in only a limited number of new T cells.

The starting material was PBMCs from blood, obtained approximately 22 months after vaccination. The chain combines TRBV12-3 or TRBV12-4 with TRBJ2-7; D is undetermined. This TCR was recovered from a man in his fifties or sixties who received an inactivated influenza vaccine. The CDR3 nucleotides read TGTGCCAGCAGTTCTCCCCCCAACGAGCAGTACTTC. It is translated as CASSSPPNEQYF.